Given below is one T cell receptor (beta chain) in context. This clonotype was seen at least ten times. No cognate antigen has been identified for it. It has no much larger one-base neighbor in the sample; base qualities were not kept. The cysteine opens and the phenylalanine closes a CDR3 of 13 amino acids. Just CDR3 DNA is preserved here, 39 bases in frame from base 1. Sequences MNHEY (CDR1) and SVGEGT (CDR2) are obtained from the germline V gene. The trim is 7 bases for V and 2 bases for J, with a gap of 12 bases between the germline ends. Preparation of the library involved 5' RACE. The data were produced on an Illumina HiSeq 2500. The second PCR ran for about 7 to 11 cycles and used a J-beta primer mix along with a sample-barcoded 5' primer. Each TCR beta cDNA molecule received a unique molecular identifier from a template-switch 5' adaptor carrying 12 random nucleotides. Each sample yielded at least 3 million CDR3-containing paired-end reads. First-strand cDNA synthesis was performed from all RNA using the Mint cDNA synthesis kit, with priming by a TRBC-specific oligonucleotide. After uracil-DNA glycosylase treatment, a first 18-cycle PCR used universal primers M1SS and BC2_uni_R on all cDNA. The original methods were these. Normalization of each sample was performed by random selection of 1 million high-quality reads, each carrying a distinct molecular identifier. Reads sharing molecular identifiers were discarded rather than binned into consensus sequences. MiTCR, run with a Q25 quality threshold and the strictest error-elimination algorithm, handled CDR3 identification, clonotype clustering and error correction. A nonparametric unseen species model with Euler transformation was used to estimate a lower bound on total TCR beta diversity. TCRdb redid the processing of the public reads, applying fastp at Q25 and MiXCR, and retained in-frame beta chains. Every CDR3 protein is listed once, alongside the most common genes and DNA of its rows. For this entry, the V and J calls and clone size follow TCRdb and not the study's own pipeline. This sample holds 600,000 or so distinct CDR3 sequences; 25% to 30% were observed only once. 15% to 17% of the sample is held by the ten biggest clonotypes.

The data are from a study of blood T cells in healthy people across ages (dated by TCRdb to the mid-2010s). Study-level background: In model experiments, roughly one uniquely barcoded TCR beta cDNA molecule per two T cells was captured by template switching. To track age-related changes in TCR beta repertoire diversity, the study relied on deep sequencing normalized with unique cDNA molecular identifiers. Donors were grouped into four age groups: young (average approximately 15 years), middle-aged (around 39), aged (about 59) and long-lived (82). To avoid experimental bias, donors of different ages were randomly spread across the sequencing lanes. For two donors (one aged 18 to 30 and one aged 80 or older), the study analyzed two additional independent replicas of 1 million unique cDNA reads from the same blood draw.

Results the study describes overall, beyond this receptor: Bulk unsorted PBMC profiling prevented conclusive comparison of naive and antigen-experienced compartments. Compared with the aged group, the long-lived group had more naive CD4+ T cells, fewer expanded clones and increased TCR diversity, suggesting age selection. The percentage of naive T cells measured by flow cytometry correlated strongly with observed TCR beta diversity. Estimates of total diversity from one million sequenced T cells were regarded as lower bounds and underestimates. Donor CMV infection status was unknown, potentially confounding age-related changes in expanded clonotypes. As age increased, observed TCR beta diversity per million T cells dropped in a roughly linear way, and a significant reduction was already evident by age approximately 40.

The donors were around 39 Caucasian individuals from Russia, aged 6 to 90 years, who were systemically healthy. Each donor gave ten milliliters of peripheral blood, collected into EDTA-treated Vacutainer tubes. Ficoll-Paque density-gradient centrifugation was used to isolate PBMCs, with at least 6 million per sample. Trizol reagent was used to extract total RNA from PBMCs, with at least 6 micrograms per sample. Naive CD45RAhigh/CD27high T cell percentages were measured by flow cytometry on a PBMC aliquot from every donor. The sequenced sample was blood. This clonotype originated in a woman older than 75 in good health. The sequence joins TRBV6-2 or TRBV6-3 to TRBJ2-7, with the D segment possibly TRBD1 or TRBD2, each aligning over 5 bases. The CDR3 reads CASNEGPTYEQYF. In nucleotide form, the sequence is TGTGCCAGCAACGAGGGGCCCACCTACGAGCAGTACTTC.